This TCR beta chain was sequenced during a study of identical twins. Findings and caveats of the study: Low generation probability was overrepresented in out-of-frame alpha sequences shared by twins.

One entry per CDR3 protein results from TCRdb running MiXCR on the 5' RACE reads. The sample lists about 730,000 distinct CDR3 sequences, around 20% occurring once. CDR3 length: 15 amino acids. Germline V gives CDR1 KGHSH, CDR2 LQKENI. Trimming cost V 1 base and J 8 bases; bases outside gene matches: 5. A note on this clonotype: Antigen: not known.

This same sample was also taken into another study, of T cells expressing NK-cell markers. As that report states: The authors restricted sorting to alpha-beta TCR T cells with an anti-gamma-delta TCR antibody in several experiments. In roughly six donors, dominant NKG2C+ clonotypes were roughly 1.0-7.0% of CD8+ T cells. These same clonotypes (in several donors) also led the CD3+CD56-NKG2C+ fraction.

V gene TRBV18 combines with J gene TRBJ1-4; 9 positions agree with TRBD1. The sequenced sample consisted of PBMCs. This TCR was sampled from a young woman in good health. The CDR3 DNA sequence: TGTGCCAGCTCACCACGACAGGGGGGCGAAGAAAAACTGTTTTTT. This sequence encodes CASSPRQGGEEKLFF.